Reported below is one TCR beta chain. Its matching antigen is unknown. Both 60 Vbeta primers and 13 Jbeta primers went into the PCR. The repertoire was sequenced with immunoSEQ multiplex PCR; TCRdb's copy has only in-frame clones and lacks some. In the table there are around 160,000 clones, around 75% of which are singletons. These data belong to a study of cytomegalovirus exposure and HLA in healthy donors. Points from the study as a whole: Later analysis showed most CMV-associated TCR beta chains appearing HLA-restricted. Earlier results showed most TCR beta V segments being productive about 90% or about 30% of the time.

Nominal health characterized the donors when sampled, though unrecorded immune exposures were likely. This sequence originates from a human donor in good health. The material sequenced was PBMCs.

This CDR3 reads CASSATLAGAYNEQFF. The CDR3 bases are TGTGCCAGCAGCGCCACACTAGCGGGGGCATACAATGAGCAGTTCTTC. The chain employs TRBV9 and TRBJ2-1; 11 bases map to TRBD2. Germline V CDR1 and CDR2: SGDLS, YYNGEE. This CDR3 has 16 amino acids. The junction had 6 bases not matched to a gene; V was cut back by 3 bases and J by 4 bases.